The table lists the clone carrying this T cell receptor beta chain with many counts. The V and J ends lost 1 base and 4 bases, in that order; junction bases with no gene match: 4. CDR3 length equals 14 residues. Germline-derived CDR1 and CDR2 are SGHRS and YFSETQ. The sample originates from a study of CD8 T cells in ankylosing spondylitis. Quantitative 5'-RACE with molecular barcodes was used to make the TCR beta libraries. TCRdb fed the 5' RACE reads into MiXCR, producing one record per CDR3 protein. The repertoire holds roughly 150,000 distinct CDR3 sequences, with about 7% as singletons. The sequencing sample was made of blood, either unsorted or a sorted T cell fraction (not recorded which). The clonotype originates from a female donor with ankylosing spondylitis or in good health (not recorded which). The chain has TRBV5-1 and TRBJ2-5; 7 positions match TRBD1. In DNA, the CDR3 is TGCGCCAGCAGCTTGTTGACAGGGCCAGAGACCCAGTACTTC. Residues: CASSLLTGPETQYF. Using reference TRBV5-1 and TRBJ2-5 for the parts outside the CDR3, the full variable domain is KAGVTQTPRYLIKTRGQQVTLSCSPISGHRSVSWYQQTPGQGLQFLFEYFSETQRNKGNFPGRFSGRQFSNSRSEMNVSTLELGDSALYLCASSLLTGPETQYFGPGTRLLVL.